One and the same sample provided the 25 T cell receptor beta chains below, sequenced in a study of blood T cell repertoires in COVID-19 (TCRdb year 2020). Receptors were amplified or captured by the immunoSEQ multiplex PCR assay. Entries here come from immuneACCESS through TCRdb and include only in-frame sequences with V and J called. Some clones fail to appear in such tables; in the studies checked, an unresolved V gene covers under half of the shortfall, and the cause of the remainder is unknown. The sample table contains nearly 250,000 clones; only one count was recorded for 85% to 90% of them. The ten largest clones add up to roughly 0.95% of the sample. Specimen: PBMCs or T cells enriched from blood (not recorded which). These receptors originate from a man aged 50 to 59 who had been exposed to COVID-19.

The chain carries TRBV28 and TRBJ1-3; D is unresolved. The V gene lost 5 bases and the J gene lost 4 bases, with 12 bases spanning the gap. The length of the CDR3 is 14 residues. Germline loops: CDR1 MDHEN, CDR2 SYDVKM. DNA for the CDR3: TGTGCCAGCAGTCTGAGGACGGGAGGAAACACCATATATTTT. The encoded protein is CASSLRTGGNTIYF.

This chain connects TRBV5-1 to TRBJ2-7, with 8 nucleotides matching TRBD2. The germline gives CDR1 SGHRS, CDR2 YFSETQ. Trimming cost V 4 bases and J 1 base; bases outside gene matches: 10. The CDR3 consists of 16 residues. For the CDR3, the DNA is TGCGCCAGCAGCCCGGTCATAGCGGGGACGTCCTACGAGCAGTACTTC. It codes for CASSPVIAGTSYEQYF.

This clone has just one count. The V gene is TRBV7-8, the J gene TRBJ1-1, with 8 nucleotides matching TRBD1. V trimming: 3 bases; J trimming: 0 bases; junction bases outside the gene matches: 6. This CDR3 has 16 amino acids. CDR1 is SGHVS, CDR2 FQNEAQ, per germline. The CDR3 bases are TGTGCCAGCAGCTTGTCCCAGGGGGCCTTGAACACTGAAGCTTTCTTT. It encodes CASSLSQGALNTEAFF.

The chain joins TRBV7-3 to TRBJ2-3; D is perhaps TRBD1 (5 bases). The CDR3 covers 13 residues. Germline values: CDR1 SGHTA, CDR2 FQGTGA. Trimming shortened V by 3 bases and J by 6 bases, and 10 bases separated the two germline ends. CDR3 sequence reads: CASSLGRYDTQYF. The DNA for the CDR3 is TGTGCCAGCAGCTTGGGGCGGTATGATACGCAGTATTTT.

The CDR3 sequence: CAISEVRDTEAFF. In DNA, the CDR3 is TGTGCCATCAGTGAAGTCAGGGACACTGAAGCTTTCTTT. The genes are TRBV10-3 and TRBJ1-1, with D maybe TRBD1 (5 bases). Between the trimmed V and J ends, which lost 3 bases and 3 bases, there was a span of 8 bases. CDR3 size: 13 residues. Germline V lookup: CDR1 ENHRY, CDR2 SYGVKD.

The V and J genes are TRBV7-8 and TRBJ2-3, with 11 positions matching TRBD2. Per germline, CDR1 SGHVS and CDR2 FQNEAQ. CDR3 size: 15 residues. After removal of 5 bases from V and 7 bases from J, the junction contained 8 bases not matched to a gene. CDR3 protein: CASSGTSGSRYTQYF. The CDR3 DNA reads as TGTGCCAGCAGCGGTACTAGCGGGAGTCGGTATACGCAGTATTTT.

The gene calls are TRBV20-1 and TRBJ2-1, with 7 bases fitting TRBD2. With 2 bases clipped from V and 10 bases from J, the junction kept 2 bases outside the gene matches. Per the germline V gene, CDR1 is DFQATT and CDR2 is SNEGSKA (reference sequence). The CDR3 runs to 11 residues. The CDR3 reads CSARSGGEQFF. For the CDR3, the DNA is TGCAGTGCTAGATCGGGGGGAGAGCAGTTCTTC.

The V gene is TRBV19, the J gene TRBJ1-2; no firm D call. V was shortened by 6 bases and J by 2 bases, with 7 bases between the two germline ends. This CDR3 region has 12 residues. Germline V gene data show CDR1 as LNHDA and CDR2 as SQIVND (reference sequence). CDR3: CASRNKNYGYTF. As DNA, the CDR3 is TGTGCCAGTAGGAACAAGAACTATGGCTACACCTTC.

The genes are TRBV2 and TRBJ2-7; D possibly corresponds to TRBD1 (6 bases). This CDR3 is built from 14 residues. V was shortened by 7 bases and J by 0 bases, with 13 bases between the two germline ends. CDR1 is SNHLY and CDR2 is FYNNEI in the germline V gene. CDR3 sequence (DNA): TGTGCCAGCACCGGGACATTTAGCTCCTACGAGCAGTACTTC. It yields the protein CASTGTFSSYEQYF.

The chain has TRBV7-9 and TRBJ1-4; D not certain. The germline CDR1 and CDR2 sequences are SEHNR and FQNEAQ (reference sequence). This CDR3 comprises 14 residues. The V gene lost 6 bases and the J gene lost 4 bases, with 12 bases spanning the gap. CDR3 region: CASSLQPVNEKLFF. Written as DNA, the CDR3 is TGTGCCAGCAGTTTACAACCGGTTAATGAAAAACTGTTTTTT.

This clone was seen only once. The V call is TRBV6-2 or TRBV6-3, the J call TRBJ2-1; D is undetermined. CDR1 is MNHEY and CDR2 is SVGEGT in the germline V gene. V shed 0 bases and J shed 4 bases, with 10 bases lying between them. This CDR3 is 15 amino acids long. The CDR3 reads CASSYSMADYNEQFF. The CDR3, as DNA: TGTGCCAGCAGTTACTCGATGGCGGATTACAATGAGCAGTTCTTC.

The chain joins TRBV19 to TRBJ1-1; perhaps TRBD1 as D (5 bases). Germline V gene lookup returns CDR1 LNHDA and CDR2 SQIVND (reference sequence). CDR3 length equals 13 residues. With 6 bases removed from V and 7 bases from J, the gap between germline ends came to 15 bases. The CDR3 is CASRISWGSEAFF. DNA of the CDR3: TGTGCCAGTAGAATTTCTTGGGGCAGTGAAGCTTTCTTT.

This chain joins TRBV5-5 and TRBJ1-4, with no clear D. Trimming removed 1 base from V and 6 bases from J, with 10 bases in between. Germline loops: CDR1 SGHKS, CDR2 YYEKEE (reference sequence). The CDR3 has 14 amino acids. The CDR3 loop reads CASSLWSVHEKLFF. In DNA, the CDR3 is TGTGCCAGCAGCTTGTGGAGTGTACATGAAAAACTGTTTTTT.

The V call is TRBV6-5, the J call TRBJ2-3; the D gene is possibly TRBD1 (5 bases). Trimming removed 0 bases from V and 7 bases from J, with 11 bases in between. The CDR3 sequence is 14 residues long. Germline CDR1 MNHEY, CDR2 SVGAGI. CDR3 amino acids: CASSYSRQLHTQYF. The CDR3 bases are TGTGCCAGCAGTTACTCTCGACAGCTACATACGCAGTATTTT.

This clone was picked up one time. This chain connects TRBV28 to TRBJ2-3, with D possibly matching TRBD1 (6 bases). CDR1 MDHEN and CDR2 SYDVKM come from the germline V gene. Trimming pared 8 bases from V and 7 bases from J, leaving 13 bases between. There are 12 residues in the CDR3. CDR3 in amino acids: CASQGTGNTQYF. The CDR3 DNA follows: TGTGCCAGCCAGGGTACAGGGAATACGCAGTATTTT.

This clone has just a few counts. The V and J genes are TRBV28 and TRBJ1-2; perhaps TRBD1 as D (5 bases). V dropped 4 bases and J dropped 6 bases, with 6 bases sitting between them. The CDR3 has 11 residues. Germline-derived CDR1 and CDR2 are MDHEN and SYDVKM. Written as DNA, the CDR3 is TGTGCCAGCAGTTCAGGGAATGGCTACACCTTC. Protein product: CASSSGNGYTF.

The chain carries TRBV28 and TRBJ1-2; 10 positions match TRBD1. Losses at the gene ends were 5 bases for V and 4 bases for J; bases not matched to a gene: 4. From germline, CDR1 is MDHEN and CDR2 SYDVKM. The CDR3 covers 14 residues. Written as DNA, the CDR3 is TGTGCCAGCAGTGCCCGGGACAGGGGCTATGGCTACACCTTC. It is translated as CASSARDRGYGYTF.

This rearrangement joins TRBV9 to TRBJ2-5, with 8 nucleotides matching TRBD2. Looked up from germline, CDR1 is SGDLS and CDR2 is YYNGEE. CDR3 size: 17 residues. Trimming removed 4 bases from V and 2 bases from J; junction bases left unmatched: 13. The CDR3 reads CASSPRGGGGRQETQYF. The CDR3 DNA reads as TGTGCCAGCAGCCCGCGGGGTGGCGGGGGGCGTCAAGAGACCCAGTACTTC. The variable domain in full, with the rest retrieved from reference TRBV9 and TRBJ2-5, is DSGVTQTPKHLITATGQRVTLRCSPRSGDLSVYWYQQSLDQGLQFLIQYYNGEERAKGNILERFSAQQFPDLHSELNLSSLELGDSALYFCASSPRGGGGRQETQYFGPGTRLLVL.

V and J are TRBV5-1 and TRBJ2-1; D may be TRBD2 (5 bases). With 0 bases removed from V and 5 bases from J, the gap between germline ends came to 15 bases. Germline V gene sequence: CDR1 SGHRS, CDR2 YFSETQ. CDR3 size: 16 residues. The CDR3 region has the DNA TGCGCCAGCAGCTTGGCCTACCGGGGATCAAACAATGAGCAGTTCTTC. As protein: CASSLAYRGSNNEQFF.

J is TRBJ1-2 and V is TRBV5-4; 7 positions agree with TRBD1. The V gene end was trimmed by 3 bases and the J gene end by 0 bases; junction bases not matched to a gene: 5. The CDR3 contains 15 residues. The germline gives CDR1 SGHNT, CDR2 YYREEE (reference sequence). The CDR3 nucleotides are TGTGCCAGCAGCTCCCCGACAGGGTCTAACTATGGCTACACCTTC. Its protein is CASSSPTGSNYGYTF.

The chain is built from TRBV5-1 and TRBJ1-5; a weak D match, TRBD1 (6 bases). This CDR3 region has 15 residues. The ends were cut back, 2 bases at V and 2 bases at J, with 11 bases in the middle. In germline, CDR1 is SGHRS, CDR2 YFSETQ. The CDR3 loop reads CASSLGQGRNQPQHF. DNA for the CDR3: TGCGCCAGCAGCTTAGGGCAGGGGCGCAATCAGCCCCAGCATTTT.

V and J are TRBV7-9 and TRBJ1-1; the D is unclear. V lost 2 bases and J lost 4, with 11 bases in between. Germline V gives CDR1 SEHNR, CDR2 FQNEAQ (reference sequence). The CDR3 covers 14 residues. DNA of the CDR3: TGTGCCAGCAGCTTACTGGGGAGTAGCACTGAAGCTTTCTTT. Translating gives CASSLLGSSTEAFF.

This clone occurred many times. The gene calls are TRBV6-5 and TRBJ1-5; 7 bases agree with TRBD1. CDR1 is MNHEY and CDR2 is SVGAGI in the germline V gene. The CDR3 is made up of 15 amino acids. J was trimmed by 4 bases and V by 7 bases; bases with no gene match: 10. This chain's CDR3 is CASTRQGKGNQPQHF. As DNA, the CDR3 is TGTGCCAGCACTCGACAGGGAAAGGGTAATCAGCCCCAGCATTTT.

This clone was counted a few times. V is TRBV15 and J is TRBJ1-5; D gene unclear. The V gene lost 0 bases and the J gene lost 0 bases, with 9 bases spanning the gap. From germline, CDR1 is LNHNV and CDR2 YYDKDF (reference sequence). The CDR3 loop spans 16 amino acids. The CDR3 loop reads CATSRDLSRSNQPQHF. The CDR3 region has the DNA TGTGCCACCAGCAGAGATCTCTCCCGTAGCAATCAGCCCCAGCATTTT.

This chain uses TRBV13 with TRBJ2-3; 9 bases are a match to TRBD2. Trimming took 2 bases from V and 0 from J; bases not matched to a gene: 6. Germline CDR1 PRHDT, CDR2 FYEKMQ (reference sequence). This CDR3 is built from 17 residues. The CDR3 coding sequence is TGTGCCAGCAGCTTACTAGCGGGGAGGGCTAGCACAGATACGCAGTATTTT. The encoded protein is CASSLLAGRASTDTQYF.